The 12 T cell receptor beta chains reported below all come from one sample, sequenced in a study of T cells in localized non-small cell lung cancer. Some clones are missing from TCRdb's copy, which holds only in-frame ones; the method was immunoSEQ multiplex PCR. The sample lists around 41,000 clones; about 85% were seen once. The sample in question was peripheral blood, obtained before any cancer treatment. Receptors were obtained from a woman between 18 and 49 years old with stage III lung adenocarcinoma.

The table lists this clone with a few counts. This rearrangement joins TRBV7-6 to TRBJ2-3, with a possible D match to TRBD2 (6 bases). The V gene's germline CDR1 is SGHVS and CDR2 FNYEAQ. The CDR3 contains 11 residues. Trimming took off 5 bases at V and 6 bases at J, with 6 bases between the two ends. The CDR3 here is CASSRGDTQYF. As DNA, the CDR3 is TGTGCCAGCAGCCGGGGGGATACGCAGTATTTT.

The chain couples TRBV4-1 to TRBJ1-2, with D unresolved. This CDR3 is 18 amino acids long. Trimming removed 2 bases at V and 1 base at J, with 20 bases between. Per the germline V gene, CDR1 is MGHRA and CDR2 is YSYEKL. CDR3 in amino acids: CASSQNPLRGRLNYGYTF. The CDR3 DNA is TGCGCCAGCAGCCAAAACCCCCTGAGAGGGAGGCTTAACTATGGCTACACCTTC.

The chain uses TRBV10-3 and TRBJ1-2, with D maybe TRBD1 (5 bases). The CDR3 contains 16 residues. Germline values: CDR1 ENHRY, CDR2 SYGVKD. V was shortened by 2 bases and J by 11 bases, with 24 bases between the two germline ends. This CDR3 is CAISENAAGTRVGYTF. CDR3 sequence (DNA): TGTGCCATCAGTGAGAACGCAGCCGGGACCAGGGTGGGGTACACCTTC.

For the CDR3, the DNA is TGTGCCAGCTCACAGCGGGGGGGTACCACTGAAGCTTTCTTT. It is translated as CASSQRGGTTEAFF. The chain has TRBV18 and TRBJ1-1; possible D gene TRBD1, 5 bases. Germline V gene data show CDR1 as KGHSH and CDR2 as LQKENI. Trimming removed 4 bases from V and 4 bases from J, with 13 bases in between. This CDR3 is 14 amino acids long.

The chain employs TRBV7-2 and TRBJ2-1; D ambiguous. The germline V and J ends were trimmed by 2 bases and 8 bases, with 7 bases remaining between them. Looked up from germline, CDR1 is SGHTA and CDR2 is FQGNSA. CDR3 length: 12 residues. CDR3 region: CASSLTQHEQFF. CDR3 sequence (DNA): TGTGCCAGCAGCTTAACCCAGCATGAGCAGTTCTTC.

This clone came up once. The chain recombines TRBV6-5 with TRBJ1-3; D is unresolved. Germline V CDR1 and CDR2: MNHEY, SVGAGI. Trimming removed 5 bases from V and 6 bases from J, with 11 bases in between. This CDR3 has 13 residues. CDR3 in DNA: TGTGCCAGCAGTCCGAGCGGGTTAAACACCATATATTTT. Amino acid sequence: CASSPSGLNTIYF.

This clone has only a few counts. The J gene is TRBJ2-7, the V gene TRBV6-6; 9 nucleotides line up with TRBD1. This CDR3 spans 16 amino acids. After removal of 5 bases from V and 1 base from J, the junction contained 9 bases not matched to a gene. From germline, CDR1 is MNHNY and CDR2 SVGAGI (reference sequence). The CDR3 protein is CASSRPRDRDSYEQYF. The DNA for the CDR3 is TGTGCCAGCAGTAGGCCCCGGGACAGGGATTCCTACGAGCAGTACTTC.

The J gene is TRBJ2-7, the V gene TRBV9; 12 nucleotides agree with TRBD1. The CDR3 length is 18 residues. With 4 bases clipped from V and 2 bases from J, the junction kept 13 bases outside the gene matches. CDR1 and CDR2 (germline): SGDLS, YYNGEE. The CDR3 DNA sequence: TGTGCCAGCAGCCCACACCCAACCGGGACAGGGGGCACCTACGAGCAGTACTTC. Translating it yields CASSPHPTGTGGTYEQYF.

The genes are TRBV7-3 and TRBJ2-2; tentative D call: TRBD2 (6 bases). The V and J ends lost 2 bases and 0 bases respectively, with 16 bases between them. There are 18 residues in the CDR3. The germline CDR1 and CDR2 sequences are SGHTA and FQGTGA. DNA of the CDR3: TGTGCCAGCAGCTTAGTAGCCGCGGGACGGTCGAACACCGGGGAGCTGTTTTTT. Translated, it gives CASSLVAAGRSNTGELFF. The variable domain in full, with the rest retrieved from reference TRBV7-3 and TRBJ2-2, is GAGVSQTPSNKVTEKGKYVELRCDPISGHTALYWYRQSLGQGPEFLIYFQGTGAADDSGLPNDRFFAVRPEGSVSTLKIQRTERGDSAVYLCASSLVAAGRSNTGELFFGEGSRLTVL.

The V call is TRBV7-9, the J call TRBJ2-3, with D uncertain. Germline V gives CDR1 SEHNR, CDR2 FQNEAQ (reference sequence). V was trimmed by 5 bases and J by 1 base, leaving 13 bases between them. The CDR3 runs 15 residues. Here the CDR3 reads CASSEGQVRTDTQYF. In DNA form, the CDR3 reads TGTGCCAGCAGCGAAGGGCAGGTACGCACAGATACGCAGTATTTT.

This chain joins TRBV7-3 and TRBJ2-1; 12 bases are a match to TRBD2. The CDR3 sequence is 22 residues long. Germline V gives CDR1 SGHTA, CDR2 FQGTGA. With V trimmed by 4 bases and J by 1 base, 20 bases remained unmatched. CDR3 amino acids: CASSSRPVQPGLAGESYNEQFF. The DNA for the CDR3 is TGTGCCAGCAGCTCCCGACCCGTACAACCGGGACTAGCGGGCGAGTCCTACAATGAGCAGTTCTTC.

The CDR3 bases are TGTGCCAGCAGCTTATTTGGGGGGGTGAACACAGATACGCAGTATTTT. It encodes CASSLFGGVNTDTQYF. The rearrangement joins TRBV7-3 to TRBJ2-3; 7 bases line up with TRBD2. Germline CDR1 is SGHTA and CDR2 is FQGTGA. This CDR3 has 16 amino acids. Germline trimming cut 2 bases from V and 2 bases from J; bases unmatched to any gene: 7. The variable domain in full, with the rest retrieved from reference TRBV7-3 and TRBJ2-3, is GAGVSQTPSNKVTEKGKYVELRCDPISGHTALYWYRQSLGQGPEFLIYFQGTGAADDSGLPNDRFFAVRPEGSVSTLKIQRTERGDSAVYLCASSLFGGVNTDTQYFGPGTRLTVL.